This T cell receptor (beta chain) was sequenced for a study of blood T cells in healthy people across ages. A second roughly 6 to 11 cycle PCR used barcoded and J-beta primers. A single record per CDR3 protein comes from TCRdb applying MiXCR to the 5' RACE reads. The data show hundreds of thousands of distinct CDR3 sequences, around a fifth seen once. The CDR3 consists of 13 residues. Trimming at V came to 6 bases and at J to 5 bases, leaving 6 bases not matched to a gene. Germline assignment: CDR1 MNHNS and CDR2 SASEGT. The sample holds one count of this clonotype. The material sequenced was blood. The chain recombines TRBV6-1 with TRBJ2-5, with 7 bases fitting TRBD1. The clonotype comes from a man aged 65 to 85 in good health. DNA of the CDR3: TGTGCCAGCAGGAGACAGGGTATGGAGACCCAGTACTTC. Translation gives CASRRQGMETQYF.